This T cell receptor (beta chain) originates from a study of T cells in Graves' hyperthyroidism and ophthalmopathy. Notes on the study in general: Progression to ophthalmopathy was predicted a median of 6.5 months early. Among clonotypes expanded in thyroid above 0.001, most were also found in blood.

TCR beta CDR3 region amplification was performed from RNA transcripts. A set of HTBI primers served as the primers for a first-round RT-PCR of the TCR CDR3. TCRdb itself ran the multiplex PCR reads through MiXCR, one entry per CDR3 protein. The sample has 500,000 to 600,000 distinct CDR3 sequences; 46% are singletons. Comments on this clonotype: Its matching antigen is unknown.

Graves' hyperthyroidism qualified as stable when ophthalmopathy did not progress within 18 months. Based on clinical symptoms, serum thyroxine and TRAb, thyroid ultrasound and orbital computed tomography, diagnoses were reached. The germline V gene encodes CDR1 SNHLY and CDR2 FYNNEI. Trimming cost V 2 bases and J 6 bases, with 11 bases left between them. This CDR3 has 14 residues. This sequence joins TRBV2 and TRBJ1-5, with a possible D match to TRBD1 (6 bases). The TCR comes from a woman aged 18-29 years with Graves' hyperthyroidism. What was sequenced was peripheral blood or thyroid tissue (not recorded which). The CDR3 DNA sequence: TGTGCCAGCAGTGAACTCGTCAGGGGTCAGCCCCAGCATTTT. It translates to CASSELVRGQPQHF.